The rows below give T cell receptor beta chains drawn from one sample of a study of blood T cell repertoires in COVID-19. Repertoires were generated with immunoSEQ multiplex PCR, while TCRdb's copy carries only in-frame clones and drops some. Found here are 250,000 to 350,000 clones, more than 80% of them singletons; the top ten hold about 1.1%. Sequenced material: PBMCs or T cells enriched from blood (not recorded which). The receptors here all came from a woman in her 30s who had recovered from COVID-19. Both conserved end residues are part of each CDR3. The D gene is left open where the match is weak. Clone size is given for some rows only: seen once, a few or many times, or a class if the clone is expanded.

V: TRBV29-1; J: TRBJ2-1; D: TRBD2; size: -; DNA: TGCAGCGTTGCCGGGACTAGCGGGAATGAGCAGTTCTTC; CDR3: CSVAGTSGNEQFF
V: TRBV5-1; J: TRBJ2-1; D: TRBD2; size: -; DNA: TGCGCCAGCAGCTTGGAGGCTAGCGGGGGATTCAATGAGCAGTTCTTC; CDR3: CASSLEASGGFNEQFF
V: TRBV6-5; J: TRBJ1-4; D: -; size: -; DNA: TGTGCCAGCAGGTCACAGGGTTCAAGACTGTTTTTT; CDR3: CASRSQGSRLFF
V: TRBV27; J: TRBJ1-2; D: -; size: -; DNA: TGTGCCAGCAGTTTGTCATTCGGACAGCACAACTATGGCTACACCTTC; CDR3: CASSLSFGQHNYGYTF
V: TRBV7-9; J: TRBJ1-1; D: -; size: -; DNA: TGTGCCAGCAGCTTAGCGACAGGTTTCCAAATGAACACTGAAGCTTTCTTT; CDR3: CASSLATGFQMNTEAFF
V: TRBV5-1; J: TRBJ1-1; D: -; size: -; DNA: TGCGCCAGCAGCGGCGAGGGTGACGGCACTGAAGCTTTCTTT; CDR3: CASSGEGDGTEAFF
V: TRBV7-8; J: TRBJ2-1; D: TRBD2; size: -; DNA: TGTGCCAGCACCTCCACGGGAGGAGGACTCTACAATGAGCAGTTCTTC; CDR3: CASTSTGGGLYNEQFF
V: TRBV6-2/TRBV6-3; J: TRBJ2-2; D: TRBD1; size: -; DNA: TGTGCCAGCAGTTCCCCCCGGGACAGGGCGGACACCGGGGAGCTGTTTTTT; CDR3: CASSSPRDRADTGELFF
V: TRBV28; J: TRBJ1-2; D: TRBD1; size: once; DNA: TGTGCCATCTCACCCCTTGTAGGACAGGGTGGCTACACCTTC; CDR3: CAISPLVGQGGYTF
V: TRBV11-3; J: TRBJ2-7; D: -; size: -; DNA: TGTGCCAGCAGCTTAGATATAGCCGGCGAGCAGTACTTC; CDR3: CASSLDIAGEQYF
V: TRBV28; J: TRBJ2-2; D: TRBD2; size: -; DNA: TGTGCCAGCAGTTTCCCAAGAGCGGGAGCCGGGGAGCTGTTTTTT; CDR3: CASSFPRAGAGELFF
V: TRBV19; J: TRBJ2-3; D: TRBD2; size: -; DNA: TGTGCCAGTAGTCAGAGCGGGGCCCGCACAGATACGCAGTATTTT; CDR3: CASSQSGARTDTQYF
V: TRBV6-5; J: TRBJ2-1; D: -; size: -; DNA: TGTGCCAGCAGTTACTATTCCTTAAACTCCTACAATGAGCAGTTCTTC; CDR3: CASSYYSLNSYNEQFF
V: TRBV27; J: TRBJ1-6; D: -; size: -; DNA: TGTGCCAGCAGTTTTTCAGGGGCCAATTCACCCCTCCACTTT; CDR3: CASSFSGANSPLHF
V: TRBV7-9; J: TRBJ2-7; D: TRBD1; size: -; DNA: TGTGCCAGCAGCTCCTCCGAGACAGGGGCACACGAGCAGTACTTC; CDR3: CASSSSETGAHEQYF
V: TRBV3-1/TRBV3-2; J: TRBJ2-2; D: TRBD2; size: -; DNA: TGTGCCAGCAGCCAAGTTTACCTAGCGGGAGGGCCCTCCGGGGAGCTGTTTTTT; CDR3: CASSQVYLAGGPSGELFF
V: TRBV3-1/TRBV3-2; J: TRBJ2-1; D: -; size: -; DNA: TGTGCCAGCAGCCTAAGACTTGATGAGCAGTTCTTC; CDR3: CASSLRLDEQFF
V: TRBV6-2/TRBV6-3; J: TRBJ1-2; D: -; size: -; DNA: TGTGCCAGCAGCAATGCGGTGTATGGCTACACCTTC; CDR3: CASSNAVYGYTF
V: TRBV28; J: TRBJ1-5; D: TRBD1; size: -; DNA: TGTGCCAGCAGGACAGGGGCGAATCAGCCCCAGCATTTT; CDR3: CASRTGANQPQHF
V: TRBV6-5; J: TRBJ1-2; D: TRBD1; size: few; DNA: TGTGCCAGCATTCGGCCGGGACAGGGAAATGGCTACACCTTC; CDR3: CASIRPGQGNGYTF
V: TRBV19; J: TRBJ2-7; D: -; size: -; DNA: TGTGCCAGTAGTATGCGACATATTAACTACGAGCAGTACTTC; CDR3: CASSMRHINYEQYF
V: TRBV28; J: TRBJ2-7; D: TRBD2; size: once; DNA: TGTGCCAGCAGTTCGAGCGGGAGGGCCTTTTACGAGCAGTACTTC; CDR3: CASSSSGRAFYEQYF